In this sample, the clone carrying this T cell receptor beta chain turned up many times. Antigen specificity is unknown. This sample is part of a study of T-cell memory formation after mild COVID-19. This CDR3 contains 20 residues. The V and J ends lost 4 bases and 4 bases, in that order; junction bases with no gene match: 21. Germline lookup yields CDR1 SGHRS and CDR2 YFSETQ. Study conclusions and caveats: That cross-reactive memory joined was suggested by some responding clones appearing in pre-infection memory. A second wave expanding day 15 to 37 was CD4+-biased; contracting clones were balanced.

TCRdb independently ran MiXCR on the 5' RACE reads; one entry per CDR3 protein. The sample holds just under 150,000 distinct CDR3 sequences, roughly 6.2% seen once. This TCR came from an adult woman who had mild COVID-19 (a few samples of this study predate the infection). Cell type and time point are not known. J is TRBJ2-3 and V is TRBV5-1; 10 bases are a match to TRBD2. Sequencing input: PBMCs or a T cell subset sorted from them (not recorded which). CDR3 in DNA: TGCGCCAGCAGCACCACAACCGCCAGCGGGGGGGCTTTCCGGCCAGATACGCAGTATTTT. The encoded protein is CASSTTTASGGAFRPDTQYF.